This TCR beta chain was documented in a study of blood T cell repertoires in COVID-19. About the research overall: Samples came from the United States, Italy and Spain, spanning acute and convalescent COVID-19.

This clone was seen just once. Sequenced by immunoSEQ multiplex PCR; TCRdb stores in-frame clones only, minus some. The sample includes 35,000 or so clones, almost 90% of them seen just once. The sequenced material came from peripheral blood. The sequence came from a man between 65 and 79 years old with acute or convalescent COVID-19.

CDR3 in DNA: TGCGCCAGCAGCTTGTTAGGGAGCTCTGGAAACACCATATATTTT. Its protein is CASSLLGSSGNTIYF. The V and J genes are TRBV5-1 and TRBJ1-3, with D hard to call. Trimming removed 1 base at V and 0 bases at J, with 8 bases between. The CDR3 extends over 15 amino acids. The germline gives CDR1 SGHRS, CDR2 YFSETQ.